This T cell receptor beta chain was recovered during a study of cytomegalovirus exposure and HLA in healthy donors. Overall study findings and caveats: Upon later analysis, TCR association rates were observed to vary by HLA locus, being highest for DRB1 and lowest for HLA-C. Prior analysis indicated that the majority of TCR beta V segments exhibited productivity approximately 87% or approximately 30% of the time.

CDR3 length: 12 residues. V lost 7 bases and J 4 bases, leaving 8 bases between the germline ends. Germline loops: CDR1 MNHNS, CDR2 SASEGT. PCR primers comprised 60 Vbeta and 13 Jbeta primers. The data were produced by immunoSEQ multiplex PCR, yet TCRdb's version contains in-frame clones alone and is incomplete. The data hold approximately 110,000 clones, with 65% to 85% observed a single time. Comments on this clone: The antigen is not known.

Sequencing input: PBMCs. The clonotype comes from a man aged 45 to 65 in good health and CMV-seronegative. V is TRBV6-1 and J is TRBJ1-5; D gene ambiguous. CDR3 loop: CASTSGNQPQHF. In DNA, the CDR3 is TGTGCCAGCACCTCGGGGAATCAGCCCCAGCATTTT.